Each of the 6 T cell receptor beta chains below was sequenced from the same sample in a study of blood T cell repertoires in COVID-19. Clones were read by immunoSEQ multiplex PCR, and TCRdb kept only the in-frame ones, dropping some. The sample shows roughly 280,000 clones, about 88% of them seen only once. Sequencing used peripheral blood. The receptors were sampled from a woman aged 25 to 39 with COVID-19, enrolled during active disease.

The sample holds one count of this clone. This rearrangement joins TRBV2 to TRBJ1-6, with D tentatively TRBD1 (5 bases). Trimming stripped 3 bases from V and 8 bases from J, with 14 bases between. The CDR3 covers 15 residues. Germline-derived CDR1 and CDR2 are SNHLY and FYNNEI. In DNA form, the CDR3 reads TGTGCCAGCAGTGATGGCAGGGTCGGGCATTCACCCCTCCACTTT. Its protein is CASSDGRVGHSPLHF.

The rearrangement joins TRBV2 to TRBJ2-7; D not resolved. CDR3 length equals 14 residues. V was trimmed by 0 bases and J by 7 bases, leaving 13 bases between them. Germline-derived CDR1 and CDR2 are SNHLY and FYNNEI. CDR3 nucleotide sequence: TGTGCCAGCAGTGAAGCTGCAGGTCTGATAGAGCAGTACTTC. Protein product: CASSEAAGLIEQYF.

The chain joins TRBV5-3 to TRBJ1-1; 7 bases agree with TRBD1. TRBV5-3 has ORF status, its function being uncertain. This CDR3 is built from 14 residues. V lost 2 bases, J lost 2 bases, and 3 bases stayed unmatched. In DNA, the CDR3 is TGTGCCAGAAGCTTCCGGGACAGAAACACTGAAGCTTTCTTT. It specifies CARSFRDRNTEAFF.

This chain joins TRBV27 and TRBJ1-1; possibly TRBD1 for D (6 bases). This CDR3 has 11 residues. V was shortened by 4 bases and J by 10 bases, with 10 bases between the two germline ends. Germline CDR1 MNHEY, CDR2 SMNVEV (reference sequence). CDR3 in DNA: TGTGCCAGCAGTTCCAGGGGACGAGCTTTCTTT. As protein: CASSSRGRAFF.

This rearrangement joins TRBV5-1 to TRBJ1-1; TRBD1 might be the D (6 bases). Per germline, CDR1 SGHRS and CDR2 YFSETQ. The ends were cut back, 4 bases at V and 3 bases at J, with 16 bases in the middle. The CDR3 runs to 15 residues. The CDR3 spells CASSDNRVGDTEAFF. The CDR3 DNA reads as TGCGCCAGCAGCGACAACAGGGTTGGGGACACTGAAGCTTTCTTT.

CDR3 amino acids: CASSLGLAVYNEQFF. The DNA of the CDR3 is TGTGCCAGCAGCCTGGGACTAGCGGTCTACAATGAGCAGTTCTTC. The chain employs TRBV7-3 and TRBJ2-1; 11 bases are shared with TRBD2. Germline V lookup: CDR1 SGHTA, CDR2 FQGTGA. Trimming removed 5 bases from V and 3 bases from J; junction bases left unmatched: 3. CDR3 length: 15 residues.